Listed below are T cell receptor beta chains from one sample, sequenced in a study of cytomegalovirus exposure and HLA in healthy donors. Sequencing used immunoSEQ multiplex PCR; TCRdb keeps in-frame clones, though not all of them. The sample has roughly 130,000 clones, 78% seen once; the top ten hold around 2%. The source material was PBMCs. These receptors originate from a woman between 40 and 55 years old in good health and CMV-seronegative. The CDR3 runs from the conserved cysteine through the conserved F or W. A D gene is named only where the DNA matches it firmly. Clone size is given for some rows only: seen once, a few or many times, or a class if the clone is expanded.

cdr3_length	j_call	d_call	v_call	clone_size	cdr3_nt	cdr3_aa
15	TRBJ2-3	TRBD1	TRBV27	.	TGTGCCAGCAGTACCCGGGACAGTCGCACAGATACGCAGTATTTT	CASSTRDSRTDTQYF
14	TRBJ2-1	TRBD2	TRBV6-6	.	TGTGCCAGCATTGGTAGCGGGAGGAAAAATGAGCAGTTCTTC	CASIGSGRKNEQFF
17	TRBJ2-3	TRBD1	TRBV28	.	TGTGCCAGCAGCCCCCCTCGGACAGGACCCGTTTCAGATACGCAGTATTTT	CASSPPRTGPVSDTQYF
18	TRBJ2-3	TRBD2	TRBV5-1	.	TGCGCCAGCAGCTTGTACGGGGGGGGCCCAACGTCGACAGATACGCAGTATTTT	CASSLYGGGPTSTDTQYF
15	TRBJ2-7	.	TRBV6-1	few	TGTGCCAGCACCCTAGAGGTTACGGCTTCCTACGAGCAGTACTTC	CASTLEVTASYEQYF
16	TRBJ2-7	TRBD1	TRBV11-2	.	TGTGCCAGCAGCTTAGGGGGCGGGACAGGGGCCTACGAGCAGTACTTC	CASSLGGGTGAYEQYF
16	TRBJ2-5	.	TRBV4-2	.	TGTGCCAGCAGCCAAGATGTACTAGATCCTCCACAGACCCAGTACTTC	CASSQDVLDPPQTQYF
14	TRBJ2-7	.	TRBV11-2	.	TGTGCCAGCAGCCTAGGGGACTGGCCCTACGAGCAGTACTTC	CASSLGDWPYEQYF
12	TRBJ2-5	.	TRBV27	.	TGTGCCAGCAGGGGGCAGGGTGAGACCCAGTACTTC	CASRGQGETQYF
14	TRBJ2-3	.	TRBV5-6	once	TGTGCCAGCAGCTTGGCCCTTACCGGGGATACGCAGTATTTT	CASSLALTGDTQYF
12	TRBJ1-1	TRBD1	TRBV6-6	.	TGTGCCAGCAGTCTGAGACAGGGAGAAGCTTTCTTT	CASSLRQGEAFF
19	TRBJ2-1	.	TRBV5-8	.	TGTGCCAGCAGCCTAGATGCCCATCGACAGGTCCCTCCAGGCAATGAGCAGTTCTTC	CASSLDAHRQVPPGNEQFF
14	TRBJ2-3	.	TRBV5-8	.	TGTGCCAGCAGCCCATCGACTAGCACAGATACGCAGTATTTT	CASSPSTSTDTQYF
14	TRBJ1-2	TRBD1	TRBV27	.	TGTGCCAGCAGCCCCCATTGGGGCCAGGGGGGCTACACCTTT	CASSPHWGQGGYTF